Each of the 20 T cell receptor beta chains below was sequenced from the same sample in a study of T cell clonotyping in hematopoietic cell transplantation. Only in-frame clones appear in the TCRdb table, and some are missing; sequencing was by immunoSEQ multiplex PCR. The repertoire holds just under 7,500 clones, with approximately 90% as singletons. Time point: recipient sample about 28 days before transplant, after cytoreduction. The material sequenced was peripheral blood mononuclear cells, taken before stem cell transplant. Receptors were obtained from a man between 60 and 75 years old with acute myeloid leukemia. Some clones in this sample may be carry-over from other donors' samples.

V gene TRBV6-5 combines with J gene TRBJ1-1; TRBD1 agrees at 7 bases. V was clipped by 6 bases and J by 4 bases; unmatched bases: 8. The germline V gene has CDR1 MNHEY and CDR2 SVGAGI. CDR3 size: 14 residues. The CDR3 spells CASRNGQVATEAFF. For the CDR3, the DNA is TGTGCCAGCAGGAATGGACAGGTGGCCACTGAAGCTTTCTTT.

The chain employs TRBV6-5 and TRBJ1-6; D is uncertain. This CDR3 is 13 amino acids long. Germline lookup yields CDR1 MNHEY and CDR2 SVGAGI. Trimming shortened V by 4 bases and J by 5 bases, and 6 bases separated the two germline ends. The CDR3 here is CASSFEDNSPLHF. The CDR3 nucleotides are TGTGCCAGCAGTTTTGAAGATAATTCACCCCTCCACTTT.

The chain has TRBV4-2 and TRBJ1-2; no clear D. Looked up from germline, CDR1 is LGHNA and CDR2 is YNFKEQ. This CDR3 has 12 residues. With 0 bases removed from V and 5 bases from J, the gap between germline ends came to 4 bases. The CDR3 loop is CASSQEGYGYTF. The CDR3 DNA follows: TGTGCCAGCAGCCAAGAGGGGTATGGCTACACCTTC.

The V gene is TRBV2, the J gene TRBJ1-5; tentatively, D is TRBD1 (5 bases). V was shortened by 6 bases and J by 6 bases, with 15 bases between the two germline ends. This CDR3 has 14 residues. CDR1 SNHLY and CDR2 FYNNEI come from the germline V gene. Here the CDR3 DNA reads TGTGCCAGCAGCCAAGGGACCCGCCGTCAGCCCCAGCATTTT. Its protein product is CASSQGTRRQPQHF.

The chain couples TRBV6-5 to TRBJ2-5, with 8 bases lining up with TRBD1. CDR3 size: 13 residues. The V gene's germline CDR1 is MNHEY and CDR2 SVGAGI. V shed 8 bases and J 1 base; nucleotides not matched to a gene: 3. The CDR3, as DNA: TGTGCCAGCCAGGGACAGGTCCAAGAGACCCAGTACTTC. It codes for CASQGQVQETQYF.

The chain combines TRBV28 with TRBJ1-3; D gene uncertain. V dropped 7 bases and J dropped 0 bases, with 4 bases sitting between them. Germline V lookup: CDR1 MDHEN, CDR2 SYDVKM. CDR3 length: 12 amino acids. The chain's CDR3 is CASIGSGNTIYF. The CDR3 DNA reads as TGTGCCAGCATTGGCTCTGGAAACACCATATATTTT. Drawing the rest from reference TRBV28 and TRBJ1-3, the complete variable domain is DVKVTQSSRYLVKRTGEKVFLECVQDMDHENMFWYRQDPGLGLRLIYFSYDVKMKEKGDIPEGYSVSREKKERFSLILESASTNQTSMYLCASIGSGNTIYFGEGSWLTVV.

As to this clone: Other DNA sequences in the same sample also yield this CDR3. This rearrangement joins TRBV5-4 to TRBJ2-5; D perhaps matches TRBD2 (5 bases). This CDR3 has 14 residues. Per germline, CDR1 SGHNT and CDR2 YYREEE (reference sequence). The V end was cut by 2 bases, the J end by 2 bases, with 10 bases between. This chain's CDR3 is CASSLRREQETQYF. The CDR3 DNA reads as TGTGCCAGCAGCTTACGACGGGAACAAGAGACCCAGTACTTC.

The V call is TRBV23-1, the J call TRBJ1-2, with D possibly TRBD1 on 5 matching bases. TRBV23-1 is recorded as an ORF, its role being uncertain. The V end was cut by 2 bases, the J end by 1 base, with 20 bases between. This CDR3 is built from 18 residues. The DNA for the CDR3 is TGCGCCAGCAGTCAACCTAAGACAGACTCAACTATTAACTATGGCTACACCTTC. It specifies CASSQPKTDSTINYGYTF.

As regards this clone: The sample contains more than one DNA sequence encoding this CDR3. V and J are TRBV2 and TRBJ2-7; D gene ambiguous. The length of the CDR3 is 13 residues. Per the germline V gene, CDR1 is SNHLY and CDR2 is FYNNEI. Trimming stripped 3 bases from V and 0 bases from J, with 6 bases between. DNA of the CDR3: TGTGCCAGCAGTGACAGGAGCTCCTACGAGCAGTACTTC. This gives the protein CASSDRSSYEQYF.

The chain uses TRBV19 and TRBJ2-6; 7 positions agree with TRBD1. The germline V gene encodes CDR1 LNHDA and CDR2 SQIVND (reference sequence). The CDR3 extends over 16 amino acids. V lost 4 bases, J lost 3 bases, and 6 bases stayed unmatched. The CDR3, as DNA: TGTGCCAGTAGTACTACAGGGGTTGGTGGGGCCAACGTCCTGACTTTC. Its translation: CASSTTGVGGANVLTF.

This chain uses TRBV9 with TRBJ1-2; D unresolved. The CDR3 totals 14 residues. Germline V CDR1 and CDR2: SGDLS, YYNGEE. Trimming removed 0 bases from V and 4 bases from J, with 10 bases in between. The CDR3 spells CASSVDPGSYGYTF. For the CDR3, the DNA is TGTGCCAGCAGCGTAGACCCGGGGAGCTATGGCTACACCTTC.

This chain links TRBV29-1 with TRBJ2-7, with TRBD1 matching over 7 bases. V shed 1 base, J shed 3 bases, and the junction held 9 bases outside the gene matches. Germline assignment: CDR1 SQVTM and CDR2 ANQGSEA. The length of the CDR3 is 15 residues. The DNA for the CDR3 is TGCAGCGTTGAAGCCTCTCAGGGGGAGTACTACGAGCAGTACTTC. Encoded protein: CSVEASQGEYYEQYF.

This clone was detected only once. This sequence joins TRBV5-8 and TRBJ1-1; unclear D gene. The V end was cut by 4 bases, the J end by 5 bases, with 12 bases between. CDR3 length: 13 amino acids. Germline CDR1 SGHTS, CDR2 YDEGEE. The DNA of the CDR3 is TGTGCCAGCAGCCAACGGGCGGGGACTGAAGCTTTCTTT. Translation: CASSQRAGTEAFF.

This clone was detected once. This sequence joins TRBV2 and TRBJ1-1; D perhaps matches TRBD1 (6 bases). The germline V and J ends were trimmed by 7 bases and 4 bases, with 13 bases remaining between them. CDR3 length: 13 residues. Germline V CDR1 and CDR2: SNHLY, FYNNEI. This chain's CDR3 is CASTREGGTEAFF. CDR3 nucleotides: TGTGCCAGCACCCGTGAGGGGGGCACTGAAGCTTTCTTT.

The chain couples TRBV28 to TRBJ1-2; D is unresolved. V was trimmed by 2 bases and J by 3 bases, leaving 13 bases between them. CDR3 size: 15 residues. CDR1 is MDHEN and CDR2 is SYDVKM in the germline V gene. The CDR3 DNA is TGTGCCAGCAGTTTACTTTCGGGGTCGCACTATGGCTACACCTTC. It translates to CASSLLSGSHYGYTF.

Of note for this clone: The germline gene is not matched at one end of the junction; a read error may be the cause. The chain is built from TRBV7-7 and TRBJ2-1, with TRBD2 identical over 11 bases. This CDR3 comprises 15 residues. The germline V gene has CDR1 SSHAT and CDR2 FNYEAQ (reference sequence). In DNA form, the CDR3 reads TGTGCTAGCAGCGATAGCGGGAGGGGGCACAATGAGCAGTTCTTC. It yields the protein CASSDSGRGHNEQFF.

The rearrangement joins TRBV7-2 to TRBJ1-5; unclear D gene. Trimming pared 5 bases from V and 3 bases from J, leaving 8 bases between. Germline CDR1 and CDR2: SGHTA and FQGNSA. The CDR3 covers 13 residues. CDR3 loop: CASSPQFNQPQHF. Written as DNA, the CDR3 is TGTGCCAGCAGCCCCCAGTTCAATCAGCCCCAGCATTTT.

The rearrangement uses TRBV6-5 and TRBJ2-7; tentative D call: TRBD1 (5 bases). With 6 bases removed from V and 6 bases from J, the gap between germline ends came to 18 bases. This CDR3 has 14 amino acids. The V gene's germline CDR1 is MNHEY and CDR2 SVGAGI. The CDR3 region has the DNA TGTGCCAGCAGCCCTATTTGGGGCTTGAGCGAGCAGTACTTC. Protein: CASSPIWGLSEQYF.

The rearrangement links TRBV15 to TRBJ1-5; no reliable D call. The germline V gene has CDR1 LNHNV and CDR2 YYDKDF (reference sequence). The length of the CDR3 is 15 residues. Trimming removed 4 bases from V and 1 base from J, with 11 bases in between. CDR3 coding DNA: TGTGCCACCAGCAAAAGCGGGTACAGCAATCAGCCCCAGCATTTT. It codes for CATSKSGYSNQPQHF.

V usage is TRBV5-1 and J usage is TRBJ1-1; the match to TRBD1 covers 9 bases. The CDR3 totals 16 residues. Germline V lookup: CDR1 SGHRS, CDR2 YFSETQ. With V trimmed by 3 bases and J by 5 bases, 11 bases remained unmatched. The CDR3 nucleotides read TGCGCCAGCAGCTCGCAGTACAGGGGGCGGGGAACTGAAGCTTTCTTT. It translates to CASSSQYRGRGTEAFF.